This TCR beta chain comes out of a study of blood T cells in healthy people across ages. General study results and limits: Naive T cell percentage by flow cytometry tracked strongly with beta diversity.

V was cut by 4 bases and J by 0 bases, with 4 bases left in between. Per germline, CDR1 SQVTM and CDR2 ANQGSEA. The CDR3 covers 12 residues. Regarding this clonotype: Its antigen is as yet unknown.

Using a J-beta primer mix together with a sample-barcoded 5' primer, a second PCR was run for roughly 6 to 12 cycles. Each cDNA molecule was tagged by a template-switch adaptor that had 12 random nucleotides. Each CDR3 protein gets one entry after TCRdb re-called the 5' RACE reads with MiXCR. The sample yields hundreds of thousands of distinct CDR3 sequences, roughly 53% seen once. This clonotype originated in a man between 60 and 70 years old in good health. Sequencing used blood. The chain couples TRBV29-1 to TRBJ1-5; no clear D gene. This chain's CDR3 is CSVADSNQPQHF. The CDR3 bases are TGCAGCGTTGCGGATAGCAATCAGCCCCAGCATTTT.